The 7 T cell receptor beta chains below were found in one sample sequenced in a study of T-cell memory formation after mild COVID-19. MiXCR, run by TCRdb on the 5' RACE reads, gives a single entry per CDR3 protein. The data show fewer than 650,000 distinct CDR3 sequences, about a fifth seen once. Material for sequencing was PBMCs or a T cell subset sorted from them (not recorded which). The source is an adult woman who had mild COVID-19 (a few samples of this study predate the infection). Cell type and time point are not known.

This clonotype was observed a handful of times. This chain's CDR3 is CASSLRSSSGNTIYF. The CDR3 DNA is TGTGCCAGCAGCTTAAGGTCTAGCTCTGGAAACACCATATATTTT. J is TRBJ1-3 and V is TRBV3-1; D not resolved. CDR3 length: 15 residues. V was trimmed by 5 bases and J by 0 bases, leaving 11 bases between them. Germline CDR1 is LGHDT and CDR2 is YNNKEL (reference sequence).

The chain recombines TRBV29-1 with TRBJ2-1, with 12 bases aligning to TRBD1. V gave up 7 bases and J gave up 9 bases; unmatched junction bases: 10. Per the germline V gene, CDR1 is SQVTM and CDR2 is ANQGSEA. The CDR3 contains 14 residues. The CDR3 DNA is TGCAGCGCTCTCCGGGACAGGGGGCCTAGTGAGCAGTTCTTC. Translation: CSALRDRGPSEQFF.

V is TRBV7-9 and J is TRBJ2-7, with TRBD2 as a possible D gene (6 bases). This CDR3 is built from 15 residues. Germline CDR1 reads SEHNR; CDR2 reads FQNEAQ (reference sequence). The V and J ends lost 4 bases and 4 bases respectively, with 17 bases between them. The CDR3 loop is CASSSGRARGYEQYF. CDR3 nucleotides: TGTGCCAGCAGCTCCGGCAGGGCGCGGGGTTACGAGCAGTACTTC.

A few counts support this clonotype. V is TRBV5-1 and J is TRBJ2-7; D is possibly TRBD1 (5 bases). The CDR3 is 16 residues long. Germline V gives CDR1 SGHRS, CDR2 YFSETQ. V dropped 7 bases and J dropped 0 bases, with 20 bases sitting between them. CDR3 nucleotide sequence: TGCGCCAGCCGCCCGAAGACAGCTCCCAGCTCCTACGAGCAGTACTTC. Its protein is CASRPKTAPSSYEQYF.

The chain links TRBV5-4 to TRBJ2-3; 15 bases are shared with TRBD2. The CDR3 runs 18 residues. With V trimmed by 4 bases and J by 4 bases, 10 bases remained unmatched. The germline CDR1 and CDR2 sequences are SGHNT and YYREEE (reference sequence). Written as DNA, the CDR3 is TGTGCCAGCAGCCTGACCGGGACTAGCGGGAGGCTCGCAGATACGCAGTATTTT. Protein product: CASSLTGTSGRLADTQYF.

J is TRBJ2-1 and V is TRBV29-1, with TRBD2 as a possible D gene (6 bases). Looked up from germline, CDR1 is SQVTM and CDR2 is ANQGSEA. This CDR3 has 14 amino acids. V lost 4 bases to trimming and J lost 8 bases, with 18 bases between them. Here the CDR3 reads CSVGRLVSRDEQFF. In nucleotides, the CDR3 is TGCAGCGTTGGACGACTAGTATCAAGGGATGAGCAGTTCTTC.

The genes are TRBV24-1 and TRBJ1-1; D not certain. The V end was cut by 4 bases, the J end by 3 bases, with 8 bases between. The CDR3 sequence is 13 residues long. CDR1 and CDR2 (germline): KGHDR, SFDVKD. The CDR3 sequence: CATSDATYTEAFF. Here the CDR3 DNA reads TGTGCCACCAGTGACGCGACTTACACTGAAGCTTTCTTT.